One sample yielded the 18 T cell receptor beta chains listed below, sequenced in a study of monozygotic twins with inflammatory bowel disease. TCRdb re-called the 5' RACE reads and catalogs CDR3 proteins one per entry, DNA excluded. This table holds roughly 320,000 distinct CDR3 sequences. The sample consisted of blood. The receptors were sampled from a human donor with ulcerative colitis or Crohn's disease, or a healthy co-twin of an affected twin (not recorded which).

The chain is built from TRBV7-2 and TRBJ1-2; with no DNA, the TCRdb D assignment of TRBD1 cannot be verified. Per the germline V gene, CDR1 is SGHTA and CDR2 is FQGNSA. The CDR3 is made up of 15 amino acids. The CDR3 is CASTLRQGSSYGYTF.

The chain is built from TRBV6-5 and TRBJ2-7; as DNA is missing, the TRBD2 call by TCRdb cannot be tested. The CDR3 is made up of 14 amino acids. Per germline, CDR1 MNHEY and CDR2 SVGAGI. CDR3 sequence: CASSYGTSSYEQYF.

The chain uses TRBV11-2 and TRBJ1-3; TCRdb returns TRBD1, unconfirmable since there is no DNA. Germline CDR1 SGHAT, CDR2 FQNNGV. The CDR3 contains 16 residues. CDR3 protein: CASSRTQGNSGNTIYF.

The chain couples TRBV19 to TRBJ1-4; TCRdb's D call of TRBD1 is untestable without DNA. This CDR3 spans 15 amino acids. The germline V gene encodes CDR1 LNHDA and CDR2 SQIVND (reference sequence). The CDR3 here is CASSPGTATNEKLFF.

J is TRBJ1-5 and V is TRBV11-2. Germline V gene sequence: CDR1 SGHAT, CDR2 FQNNGV. The CDR3 is made up of 12 amino acids. This CDR3 reads CASRKQNQPQHF.

The CDR3 sequence is CASSYSKTGGLNTEAFF. The gene calls are TRBV6-5 and TRBJ1-1; no DNA is available, so the TRBD1 call from TCRdb remains unchecked. CDR3 length equals 17 residues. Germline loops: CDR1 MNHEY, CDR2 SVGAGI.

J is TRBJ2-7 and V is TRBV20-1; TCRdb designates TRBD1, a call that cannot be tested without DNA. Germline V gives CDR1 DFQATT, CDR2 SNEGSKA (reference sequence). The CDR3 extends over 13 amino acids. The CDR3 spells CSAYSNPGYEQYF.

The gene calls are TRBV12-3 or TRBV12-4 and TRBJ2-6; the TCRdb D gene call, TRBD1, has no DNA to confirm it. The CDR3 is made up of 18 amino acids. The chain's CDR3 is CASSLGRTGRSGANVLTF.

The J gene is TRBJ2-2, the V gene TRBV7-2; without DNA, the TCRdb call of TRBD1 cannot be checked. The CDR3 is 16 amino acids. Germline V gene sequence: CDR1 SGHTA, CDR2 FQGNSA. The CDR3 region is CASSDGTGGAFGELFF.

The chain combines TRBV11-2 with TRBJ2-1. The CDR3 extends over 17 amino acids. Germline V lookup: CDR1 SGHAT, CDR2 FQNNGV. This CDR3 is CASSFLMLAATYNEQFF.

The V gene is TRBV12-3 or TRBV12-4, the J gene TRBJ2-7; the TCRdb call, TRBD2, lacks DNA for checking. This CDR3 region has 14 residues. CDR3 residues: CASSLLAGVLAQYF.

The chain carries TRBV7-3 and TRBJ2-2. Germline V gene sequence: CDR1 SGHTA, CDR2 FQGTGA. CDR3 length: 13 residues. This chain's CDR3 is CASSTTSTGELFF. The variable domain in full, completed from reference TRBV7-3 and TRBJ2-2, reads GAGVSQTPSNKVTEKGKYVELRCDPISGHTALYWYRQSLGQGPEFLIYFQGTGAADDSGLPNDRFFAVRPEGSVSTLKIQRTERGDSAVYLCASSTTSTGELFFGEGSRLTVL.

The gene calls are TRBV6-2 or TRBV6-3 and TRBJ1-4; there is no DNA to check the TCRdb D call of TRBD1. The V gene's germline CDR1 is MNHEY and CDR2 SVGEGT. The CDR3 consists of 13 residues. The CDR3 sequence: CATRDSSNEKLFF.

The CDR3 is CASSHKTSGKHEQYF. The V gene is TRBV7-9, the J gene TRBJ2-7; TCRdb gives TRBD2 as the D gene, but with no DNA this cannot be confirmed. The CDR3 loop spans 15 amino acids. Germline V gene lookup returns CDR1 SEHNR and CDR2 FQNEAQ (reference sequence). The complete variable domain, with remaining parts taken from reference TRBV7-9 and TRBJ2-7, reads DTGVSQNPRHKITKRGQNVTFRCDPISEHNRLYWYRQTLGQGPEFLTYFQNEAQLEKSRLLSDRFSAERPKGSFSTLEIQRTEQGDSAMYLCASSHKTSGKHEQYFGPGTRLTVT.

The chain couples TRBV4-3 to TRBJ2-4. The CDR3 is 15 amino acids. Germline V gene data show CDR1 as LGHNA and CDR2 as YSLEER. The CDR3 reads CASSQETVAKNIQYF.

The rearrangement uses TRBV10-3 and TRBJ1-1; without DNA, the TCRdb call of TRBD1 cannot be checked. The CDR3 consists of 14 residues. Germline V lookup: CDR1 ENHRY, CDR2 SYGVKD. CDR3 loop: CAISAAPGQALAFF.

The chain joins TRBV7-2 to TRBJ1-1; TCRdb names TRBD1, which stays unverified in the absence of DNA. CDR1 is SGHTA, CDR2 FQGNSA, per germline. The CDR3 spans 14 residues. The CDR3 region is CASSSAGANTEAFF.

V gene TRBV5-5 combines with J gene TRBJ1-2. Germline V gene sequence: CDR1 SGHKS, CDR2 YYEKEE (reference sequence). This CDR3 comprises 13 residues. This chain's CDR3 is CASSLSTNYGYTF.